The source of this T cell receptor (beta chain) is a study of blood T cell repertoires in COVID-19 (dated by TCRdb to the early 2020s). Background on the whole study: Samples from collaborators originated in the United States, Italy and Spain and spanned both the acute and convalescent phases of COVID-19. The prospective study material was composed of cDNA or gDNA derived from T cells, B-cell-depleted T cells, or PBMCs. The dataset comprised deeply sampled blood TCRbeta repertoires from subjects exposed to, actively infected with, or recovered from COVID-19. The repertoires were released in a freely available public database meant as a resource for research on the immune response to SARS-CoV-2. Samples came from the ongoing ImmuneRACE study (first 160 participants) plus 1,254 subjects from 6 global collaborators. Sample metadata almost always included a de-identified subject ID, COVID-19 status, age in years and sex. Where HLA class I and class II types were available, the types were taken from metadata supplied by the sample provider, not from assay-based typing.

Points on this clone: Its target antigen remains unknown. Base qualities are missing; no much larger clone stands one base away.

Reading the germline V gene gives CDR1 KGHSH and CDR2 LQKENI. Relative to germline, V is missing 6 bases and J is missing 4 bases, with 22 bases of the junction outside any gene match. Including cysteine and phenylalanine, the CDR3 has 21 amino acids. Here the CDR3 DNA is all that survives: 63 bases in frame from base 1. Results the study describes overall, beyond this receptor: Clinical and demographic metadata were provided uncurated, with the amount varying by source and participant.

Collaborating institutions collected whole blood in K2EDTA tubes following their own protocols. For TCRbeta analysis, collaborators shipped samples as frozen whole blood, isolated PBMCs, or DNA extracted from either of those sample types. TCRbeta CDR3 regions were amplified from genomic DNA by means of the immunoSEQ Assay, a bias-controlled multiplex PCR. Per the source publication's procedure: Nucleated cell counts per sample were estimated from amplification of reference gene primers within the assay. To quantify the absolute abundance of each unique TCRbeta CDR3 rearrangement, sequence reads were collapsed and filtered. For each sample, productive Simpson clonality was calculated as the square root of Simpson's diversity index over productive rearrangements. TCRdb obtained this table from immuneACCESS and retained in-frame rearrangements with V and J assigned. These tables miss some clones; where compared with another copy, unresolved V genes account for less than half of the shortfall, and the remainder is unexplained. V and J calls and clone size are those listed in that table; D and trimming were worked out from the DNA. This sample holds roughly 190,000 clones; 65% to 85% were observed only once. The ten largest clones add up to roughly 2.8% of the sample.

The origin of this receptor is a man in his forties or fifties with active or convalescent COVID-19. The V and J segments used are TRBV18 and TRBJ2-5; 14 central nucleotides agree with TRBD2. The specimen was peripheral blood. The nucleotides are TGTGCCAGCTCTTCGGGGATCCGCGCCTCCGGGACTAGCGGGAGAGGAGAGACCCAGTACTTC. This translates into CASSSGIRASGTSGRGETQYF.